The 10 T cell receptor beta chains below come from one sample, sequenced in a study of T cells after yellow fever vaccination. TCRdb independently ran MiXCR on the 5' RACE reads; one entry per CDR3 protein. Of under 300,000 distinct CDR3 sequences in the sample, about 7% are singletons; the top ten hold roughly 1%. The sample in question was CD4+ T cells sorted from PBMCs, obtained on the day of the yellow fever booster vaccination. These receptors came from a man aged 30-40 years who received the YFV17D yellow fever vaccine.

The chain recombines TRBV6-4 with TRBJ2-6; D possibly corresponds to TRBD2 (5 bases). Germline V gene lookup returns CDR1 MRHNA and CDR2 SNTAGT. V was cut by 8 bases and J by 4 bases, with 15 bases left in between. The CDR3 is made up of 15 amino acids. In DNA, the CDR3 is TGTGCCAGCGCCAACAGCGGCCTAGGGGCCAACGTCCTGACTTTC. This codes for CASANSGLGANVLTF.

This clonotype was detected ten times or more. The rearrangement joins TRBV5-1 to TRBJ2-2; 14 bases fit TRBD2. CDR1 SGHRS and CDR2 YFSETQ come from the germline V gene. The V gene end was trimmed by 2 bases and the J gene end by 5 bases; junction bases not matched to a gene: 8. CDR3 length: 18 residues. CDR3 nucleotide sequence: TGCGCCAGCAGCTTCGCCGGGACTAGCGGGAGAAGGACCGGGGAGCTGTTTTTT. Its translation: CASSFAGTSGRRTGELFF.

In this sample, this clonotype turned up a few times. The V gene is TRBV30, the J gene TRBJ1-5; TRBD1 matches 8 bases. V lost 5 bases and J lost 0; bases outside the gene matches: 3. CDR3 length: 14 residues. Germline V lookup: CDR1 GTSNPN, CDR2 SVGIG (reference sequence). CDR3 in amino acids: CAWAQGASNQPQHF. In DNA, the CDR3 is TGTGCCTGGGCCCAGGGGGCTAGCAATCAGCCCCAGCATTTT.

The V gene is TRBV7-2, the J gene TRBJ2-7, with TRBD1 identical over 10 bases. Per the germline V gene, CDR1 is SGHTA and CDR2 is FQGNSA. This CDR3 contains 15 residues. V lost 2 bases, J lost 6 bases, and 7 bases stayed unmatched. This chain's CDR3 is CASSLQLDRGIEQYF. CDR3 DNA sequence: TGTGCCAGCAGCTTACAGTTGGACAGGGGGATCGAGCAGTACTTC.

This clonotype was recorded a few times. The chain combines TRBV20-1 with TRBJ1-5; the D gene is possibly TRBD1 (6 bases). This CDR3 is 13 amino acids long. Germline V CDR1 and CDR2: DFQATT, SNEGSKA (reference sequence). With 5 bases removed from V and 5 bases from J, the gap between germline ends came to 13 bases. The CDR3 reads CSASNRAHQPQHF. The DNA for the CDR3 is TGCAGTGCTTCCAACAGGGCCCATCAGCCCCAGCATTTT.

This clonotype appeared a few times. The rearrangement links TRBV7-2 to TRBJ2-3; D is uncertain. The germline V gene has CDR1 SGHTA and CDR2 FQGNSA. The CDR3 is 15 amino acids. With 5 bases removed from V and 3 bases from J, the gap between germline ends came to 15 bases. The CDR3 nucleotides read TGTGCCAGCAGCCCTTCTGGGGTAATGACAGATACGCAGTATTTT. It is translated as CASSPSGVMTDTQYF.

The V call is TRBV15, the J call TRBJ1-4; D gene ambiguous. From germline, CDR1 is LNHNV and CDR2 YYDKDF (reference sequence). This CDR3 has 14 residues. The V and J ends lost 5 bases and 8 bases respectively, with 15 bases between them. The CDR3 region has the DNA TGTGCCACCAGCTCTACCGACATGGGCGAAAAACTGTTTTTT. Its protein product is CATSSTDMGEKLFF. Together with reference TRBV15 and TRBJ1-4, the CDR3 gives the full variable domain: DAMVIQNPRYQVTQFGKPVTLSCSQTLNHNVMYWYQQKSSQAPKLLFHYYDKDFNNEADTPDNFQSRRPNTSFCFLDIRSPGLGDTAMYLCATSSTDMGEKLFFGSGTQLSVL.

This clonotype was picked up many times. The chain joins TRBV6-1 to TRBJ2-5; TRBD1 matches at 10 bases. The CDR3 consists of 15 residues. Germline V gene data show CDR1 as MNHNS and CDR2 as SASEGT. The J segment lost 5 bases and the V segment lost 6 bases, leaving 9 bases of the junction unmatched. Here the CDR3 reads CASRPGTGDWETQYF. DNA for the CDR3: TGTGCCAGCAGACCCGGGACAGGGGATTGGGAGACCCAGTACTTC.

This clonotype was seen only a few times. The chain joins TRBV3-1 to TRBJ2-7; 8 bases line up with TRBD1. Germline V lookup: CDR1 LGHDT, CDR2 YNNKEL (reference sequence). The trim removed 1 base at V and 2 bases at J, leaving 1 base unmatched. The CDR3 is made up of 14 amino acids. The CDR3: CASSQGDRTYEQYF. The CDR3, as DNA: TGTGCCAGCAGCCAAGGGGACAGGACCTACGAGCAGTACTTC.

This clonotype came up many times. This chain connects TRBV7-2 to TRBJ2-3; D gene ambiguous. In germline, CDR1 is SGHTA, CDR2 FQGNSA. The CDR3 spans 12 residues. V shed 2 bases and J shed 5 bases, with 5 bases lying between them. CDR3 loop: CASSLTGDTQYF. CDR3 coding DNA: TGTGCCAGCAGCTTAACGGGAGATACGCAGTATTTT.